Listed here is a single TCR beta chain. Trimming at V came to 4 bases and at J to 5 bases, leaving 10 bases not matched to a gene. Germline CDR1 is SGHDN and CDR2 is FVKESK. This CDR3 has 15 residues. These data come from a study of blood T cell repertoires in COVID-19. Using immunoSEQ multiplex PCR, the repertoire was profiled, and TCRdb retains in-frame clones only, with some absent. The sample includes around 240,000 clones, around 88% of them seen just once. Sequenced material: PBMCs or T cells enriched from blood (not recorded which). The sequence came from a woman aged 45-65 years who had recovered from COVID-19. V is TRBV14 and J is TRBJ2-5, with 7 bases matching TRBD1. As DNA, the CDR3 is TGTGCCAGCAGCCTTACTCATCCGGGACAGGAGACCCAGTACTTC. Its protein is CASSLTHPGQETQYF.